This TCR beta chain is drawn from a study of T cells in Graves' hyperthyroidism and ophthalmopathy. Germline CDR1 MDHEN, CDR2 SYDVKM. The length of the CDR3 is 14 residues. The V gene lost 6 bases and the J gene lost 1 base, with 10 bases spanning the gap. RNA transcripts served as the template for amplifying TCR beta CDR3 regions. TCR CDR3 regions were first amplified by RT-PCR with HTBI primers. TCRdb ran MiXCR on the multiplex PCR reads and lists one entry per CDR3 protein. The repertoire holds 250,000 to 400,000 distinct CDR3 sequences, with about 13% as singletons. This clonotype was seen ten or more times.

This rearrangement joins TRBV28 to TRBJ2-4, with D tentatively TRBD2 (5 bases). The sequenced material came from blood. This TCR was sampled from a woman between 40 and 55 years old with Graves' ophthalmopathy. The chain's CDR3 is CASRPWEAKNIQYF. The DNA for the CDR3 is TGTGCCAGCAGGCCGTGGGAGGCCAAAAACATTCAGTACTTC.